Listed below are T cell receptor beta chains from one sample, sequenced in a study of blood T cell repertoires in COVID-19. Profiling relied on immunoSEQ multiplex PCR, and the TCRdb table lists in-frame clones only, not all of them. The sample carries about 65,000 clones, around four fifths recorded once. What was sequenced was peripheral blood. Every receptor here comes from a man older than 75 with acute or convalescent COVID-19. The CDR3 runs from the conserved cysteine through the conserved F or W. The order of the fields is CDR3 length, J gene, clone size, D gene, V gene, CDR3 DNA, CDR3 protein. D genes are given only for firm matches. A row's size may be missing; if present it is once, few, many or a size class.

length: 15; J: TRBJ1-4; size: .; D: TRBD1; V: TRBV18; DNA: TGTGCCAGCTCACCAGGAACAGGGGGAAATGAAAAACTGTTTTTT; CDR3: CASSPGTGGNEKLFF
length: 16; J: TRBJ2-2; size: few; D: TRBD1; V: TRBV7-9; DNA: TGTGCCAGCAGCTTTTTGGGACAGGTGAACACCGGGGAGCTGTTTTTT; CDR3: CASSFLGQVNTGELFF
length: 15; J: TRBJ2-3; size: .; D: .; V: TRBV24-1; DNA: TGTGCCACCAGTGATTCAAGGACTAGCACAGATACGCAGTATTTT; CDR3: CATSDSRTSTDTQYF
length: 14; J: TRBJ1-2; size: .; D: .; V: TRBV7-2; DNA: TGTGCCAGCAGCCCACCCAGGGGTACCTATGGCTACACCTTC; CDR3: CASSPPRGTYGYTF
length: 15; J: TRBJ1-1; size: .; D: TRBD1; V: TRBV7-6; DNA: TGTGCCAGCAGCTTTGGGGACAGGGGGAACACTGAAGCTTTCTTT; CDR3: CASSFGDRGNTEAFF
length: 16; J: TRBJ2-3; size: .; D: TRBD1; V: TRBV19; DNA: TGTGCCAGTAGTGCCCCCGGGACAGGGGGTCAGGATACGCAGTATTTT; CDR3: CASSAPGTGGQDTQYF
length: 17; J: TRBJ1-2; size: .; D: TRBD1; V: TRBV15; DNA: TGTGCCACCAGCAGAGGTAGGACAGGGGACAACCGGTTTGGCTACACCTTC; CDR3: CATSRGRTGDNRFGYTF
length: 14; J: TRBJ1-1; size: .; D: TRBD1; V: TRBV27; DNA: TGTGCCAGCAGTTTAACAGGGGGAATCACTGAAGCTTTCTTT; CDR3: CASSLTGGITEAFF
length: 17; J: TRBJ2-2; size: .; D: .; V: TRBV4-1; DNA: TGCGCCAGCAGCCAAGATCTTTTGGGGGCCCTCACCGGGGAGCTGTTTTTT; CDR3: CASSQDLLGALTGELFF
length: 15; J: TRBJ2-6; size: .; D: .; V: TRBV7-2; DNA: TGTGCCAGCAGCACGCGGGGCGCTGGGGCCAACGTCCTGACTTTC; CDR3: CASSTRGAGANVLTF
length: 15; J: TRBJ1-3; size: .; D: TRBD1; V: TRBV5-1; DNA: TGCGCCAGCAGCCGGGGACAGGCAAAGGGAAACACCATATATTTT; CDR3: CASSRGQAKGNTIYF
length: 15; J: TRBJ2-7; size: once; D: .; V: TRBV18; DNA: TGTGCCAGCTCACCGCGGAGCAGGGGAGCCTACGAGCAGTACTTC; CDR3: CASSPRSRGAYEQYF
length: 17; J: TRBJ1-1; size: .; D: .; V: TRBV7-9; DNA: TGTGCCGGAATCCCGGAGGTCGAACTATACATGAACACTGAAGCTTTCTTT; CDR3: CAGIPEVELYMNTEAFF
length: 18; J: TRBJ1-6; size: .; D: TRBD1; V: TRBV7-2; DNA: TGTGCCAGCAGCTTAACCATCCAGGGGGGTGCCTATAATTCACCCCTCCACTTT; CDR3: CASSLTIQGGAYNSPLHF
length: 14; J: TRBJ2-7; size: .; D: TRBD1; V: TRBV18; DNA: TGTGCCAGCTCATCAGGACAGGGGTCCTACGAGCAGTACTTC; CDR3: CASSSGQGSYEQYF
length: 15; J: TRBJ1-4; size: .; D: TRBD1; V: TRBV19; DNA: TGTGCCAGTAGTGACGGGACAGGGCGGAGGGAAAAACTGTTTTTT; CDR3: CASSDGTGRREKLFF
length: 14; J: TRBJ1-5; size: .; D: .; V: TRBV2; DNA: TGTGCCAGCAAGCGAGAGATTAGCAATCAGCCCCAGCATTTT; CDR3: CASKREISNQPQHF
length: 18; J: TRBJ1-3; size: .; D: TRBD1; V: TRBV5-1; DNA: TGCGCCAGCAGCCAGGAGGGACAGGGGTACCTCTCTGGAAACACCATATATTTT; CDR3: CASSQEGQGYLSGNTIYF
length: 14; J: TRBJ2-3; size: .; D: TRBD2; V: TRBV11-2; DNA: TGTGCCAGCAGCCTCAGCGGGGGAAGGGATACGCAGTATTTT; CDR3: CASSLSGGRDTQYF
length: 13; J: TRBJ1-1; size: .; D: .; V: TRBV2; DNA: TGTGCCAGCACTAGAAACTCGAACACTGAAGCTTTCTTT; CDR3: CASTRNSNTEAFF
length: 14; J: TRBJ2-4; size: .; D: TRBD1; V: TRBV5-1; DNA: TGCGCCAGCAGCTTGTCCGCGACAGGGAACATTCAGTACTTC; CDR3: CASSLSATGNIQYF
length: 11; J: TRBJ2-7; size: .; D: .; V: TRBV18; DNA: TGTGCCAGCTCATCTTCCCACGAGCAGTACTTC; CDR3: CASSSSHEQYF
length: 17; J: TRBJ1-4; size: once; D: TRBD1; V: TRBV5-1; DNA: TGCGCCAGCAGCTTGATTCCAGGGGGCCGAACAAATGAAAAACTGTTTTTT; CDR3: CASSLIPGGRTNEKLFF
length: 14; J: TRBJ2-2; size: .; D: TRBD2; V: TRBV10-2; DNA: TGCGCCAGCAGAGGGACTAGTGACACCGGGGAGCTGTTTTTT; CDR3: CASRGTSDTGELFF
length: 13; J: TRBJ2-7; size: .; D: .; V: TRBV18; DNA: TGTGCCAGCTCACCCCCGACAGGCTACGAGCAGTACTTC; CDR3: CASSPPTGYEQYF
length: 12; J: TRBJ1-5; size: .; D: .; V: TRBV28; DNA: TGTGCCAGCAGTTCAGGGGAAAAGCCCCAGCATTTT; CDR3: CASSSGEKPQHF
length: 13; J: TRBJ2-3; size: .; D: TRBD2; V: TRBV12-3/TRBV12-4; DNA: TGTGCCAGCAGTCCTTACGCGGGGGGTACGCAGTATTTT; CDR3: CASSPYAGGTQYF
length: 15; J: TRBJ1-1; size: once; D: .; V: TRBV5-1; DNA: TGCGCCAGCAGCTTGTATCGGACAGAGAACACTGAAGCTTTCTTT; CDR3: CASSLYRTENTEAFF
length: 13; J: TRBJ1-4; size: .; D: .; V: TRBV4-1; DNA: TGCGCCAGCGCCCGACAGCCAGACGAAAAACTGTTTTTT; CDR3: CASARQPDEKLFF
length: 15; J: TRBJ2-6; size: few; D: .; V: TRBV11-2; DNA: TGTGCCAGCAGCTTAGCGGGGGCTGGGGCCAACGTCCTGACTTTC; CDR3: CASSLAGAGANVLTF
length: 16; J: TRBJ2-7; size: .; D: TRBD1; V: TRBV5-5; DNA: TGTGCCAGCACCCCCGGACAGGGGGATTTACCCTACGAGCAGTACTTC; CDR3: CASTPGQGDLPYEQYF
length: 15; J: TRBJ2-5; size: .; D: .; V: TRBV14; DNA: TGTGCCAGCAGCTTCAGGGCGGACAATCAAGAGACCCAGTACTTC; CDR3: CASSFRADNQETQYF
length: 14; J: TRBJ1-2; size: .; D: TRBD1; V: TRBV6-5; DNA: TGTCGGGGGGACAGGTCGAAGAGTGGAGGCGGCTACACCTTC; CDR3: CRGDRSKSGGGYTF
length: 15; J: TRBJ2-2; size: .; D: TRBD2; V: TRBV5-1; DNA: TGCGCCAGCAGTGGACTAGCGGGGACTCCCGAGGAGCTGTTTTTT; CDR3: CASSGLAGTPEELFF
length: 16; J: TRBJ1-5; size: few; D: .; V: TRBV21-1; DNA: TGTGCCAGCAGCAAAGTTCCGGGACAGGGAGGTCAGCCCCAGCATTTT; CDR3: CASSKVPGQGGQPQHF
length: 15; J: TRBJ1-3; size: few; D: TRBD1; V: TRBV19; DNA: TGTGCCAGTAGTGCCCAGACAGGGACTGGAAACACCATATATTTT; CDR3: CASSAQTGTGNTIYF
length: 15; J: TRBJ2-5; size: .; D: .; V: TRBV5-4; DNA: TGTGCCAGCAGCTTGGTTTTGGGGGCATCGGAGACCCAGTACTTC; CDR3: CASSLVLGASETQYF
length: 15; J: TRBJ1-5; size: few; D: TRBD1; V: TRBV6-5; DNA: TGTGCCAGCAACGGACAGGGGAATCGCAATCAGCCCCAGCATTTT; CDR3: CASNGQGNRNQPQHF
length: 12; J: TRBJ1-2; size: .; D: TRBD1; V: TRBV29-1; DNA: TGCAGCGCCTCGACAGGGATCTATGGCTACACCTTC; CDR3: CSASTGIYGYTF
length: 11; J: TRBJ1-6; size: .; D: .; V: TRBV28; DNA: TGTGCCACACTTGGTAATTCACCCCTCCACTTT; CDR3: CATLGNSPLHF
length: 15; J: TRBJ2-5; size: few; D: TRBD2; V: TRBV30; DNA: TGTGCCTGGAGTGACCCGCGGGGGGGCCAAGAGACCCAGTACTTC; CDR3: CAWSDPRGGQETQYF
length: 14; J: TRBJ1-3; size: .; D: TRBD1; V: TRBV7-8; DNA: TGTGCCAGCAGCCCACAGGGGTTGGGAAACACCATATATTTT; CDR3: CASSPQGLGNTIYF
length: 20; J: TRBJ1-5; size: .; D: .; V: TRBV27; DNA: TGTGCCAGCCCCTACCCAACGGGACTCCCCGAGGGGTATAGCAATCAGCCCCAGCATTTT; CDR3: CASPYPTGLPEGYSNQPQHF
length: 13; J: TRBJ1-2; size: .; D: TRBD1; V: TRBV19; DNA: TGTGCCAGTAGCACCCACAGGGGTGATGGCTACACCTTC; CDR3: CASSTHRGDGYTF
length: 14; J: TRBJ2-3; size: .; D: TRBD1; V: TRBV9; DNA: TGTGCCAGTTCACAGGGGATAGGAAAGGATACGCAGTATTTT; CDR3: CASSQGIGKDTQYF
length: 14; J: TRBJ1-4; size: few; D: .; V: TRBV28; DNA: TGTGCCAGCAGTACCAGGGGTTTAAATGAAAAACTGTTTTTT; CDR3: CASSTRGLNEKLFF
length: 14; J: TRBJ1-4; size: .; D: TRBD1; V: TRBV3-1/TRBV3-2; DNA: TGTGCCAGCAGCCGACAGGGTACTAATGAAAAACTGTTTTTT; CDR3: CASSRQGTNEKLFF
length: 14; J: TRBJ1-1; size: .; D: .; V: TRBV24-1; DNA: TGTGCCACCACGAGGAAAGTACTGAACACTGAAGCTTTCTTT; CDR3: CATTRKVLNTEAFF